A single sample is the source of the 2 T cell receptor beta chains below, sequenced in a study of cytomegalovirus exposure and HLA in healthy donors. Use of 60 Vbeta and 13 Jbeta primers characterized the PCR. Using immunoSEQ multiplex PCR, the repertoire was profiled, and TCRdb retains in-frame clones only, with some absent. This table holds 100,000 to 150,000 clones, approximately 82% found once. Material for sequencing was PBMCs. These receptor sequences come from a man aged 18 to 30 in good health and CMV-seropositive.

The gene calls are TRBV5-1 and TRBJ2-5, with no clear D. CDR3 length equals 17 residues. Trimming cost V 1 base and J 1 base, with 17 bases left between them. In germline, CDR1 is SGHRS, CDR2 YFSETQ. Here the CDR3 reads CASSLLPDQTTQETQYF. DNA of the CDR3: TGCGCCAGCAGCTTGCTCCCGGATCAAACTACCCAAGAGACCCAGTACTTC.

The chain combines TRBV5-1 with TRBJ2-7; tentatively, D is TRBD1 (6 bases). The CDR3 runs 12 residues. Looked up from germline, CDR1 is SGHRS and CDR2 is YFSETQ. The ends were cut back, 2 bases at V and 7 bases at J, with 10 bases in the middle. The chain's CDR3 is CASSLSGDEQYF. The CDR3 DNA is TGCGCCAGCAGCTTATCAGGGGATGAGCAGTACTTC.